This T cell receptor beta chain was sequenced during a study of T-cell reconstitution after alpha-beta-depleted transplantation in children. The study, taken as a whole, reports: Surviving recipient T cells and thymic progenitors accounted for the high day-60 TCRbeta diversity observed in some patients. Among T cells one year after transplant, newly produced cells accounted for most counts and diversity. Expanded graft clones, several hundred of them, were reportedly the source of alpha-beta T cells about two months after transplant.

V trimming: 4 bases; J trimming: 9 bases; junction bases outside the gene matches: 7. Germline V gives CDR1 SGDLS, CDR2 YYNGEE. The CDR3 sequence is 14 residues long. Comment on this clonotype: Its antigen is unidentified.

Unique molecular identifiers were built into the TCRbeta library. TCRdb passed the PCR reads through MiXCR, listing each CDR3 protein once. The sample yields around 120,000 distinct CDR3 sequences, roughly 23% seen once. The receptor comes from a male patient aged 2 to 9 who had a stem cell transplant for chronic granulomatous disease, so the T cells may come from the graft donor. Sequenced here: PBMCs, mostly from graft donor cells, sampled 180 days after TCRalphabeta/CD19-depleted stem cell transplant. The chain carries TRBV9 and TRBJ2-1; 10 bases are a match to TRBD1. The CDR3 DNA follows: TGTGCCAGCAGCCCGGGACAGGGGACAGGTGAGCAGTTCTTC. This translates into CASSPGQGTGEQFF. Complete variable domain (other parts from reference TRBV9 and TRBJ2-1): DSGVTQTPKHLITATGQRVTLRCSPRSGDLSVYWYQQSLDQGLQFLIQYYNGEERAKGNILERFSAQQFPDLHSELNLSSLELGDSALYFCASSPGQGTGEQFFGPGTRLTVL.